This is a list of T cell receptor beta chains from one sample in a study of cytomegalovirus exposure and HLA in healthy donors. This table comes from immunoSEQ multiplex PCR, and its TCRdb copy is limited to in-frame clones, with some not included. This sample has 150,000 to 200,000 clones; about three quarters occur once, and the top ten carry around 3.2%. Sequenced: PBMCs. All receptors come from a female donor in good health and CMV-seronegative. CDR3s include the opening cysteine and the closing phenylalanine or tryptophan. A D gene is named only where the DNA matches it firmly. The size field is filled for only some rows; it gives once, few, many or a size class.

V gene	clone size	D gene	J gene	CDR3 DNA	CDR3 protein
TRBV10-3	few	TRBD1	TRBJ1-1	TGTGCCATCAGTGAGTTCAGGGGGGACACTGAAGCTTTCTTT	CAISEFRGDTEAFF
TRBV9	-	-	TRBJ1-2	TGTGCCAGCAGCGTAGCTGCGGGGGCTAACTATGGCTACACCTTC	CASSVAAGANYGYTF
TRBV7-9	once	-	TRBJ2-5	TGTGCCAGCAGCTTATTGACGGAGCAAGAGACCCAGTACTTC	CASSLLTEQETQYF
TRBV4-2	once	TRBD2	TRBJ2-7	TGTGCCAGCAGCCGCGGACTAGCGGGAGTTTCGTTGGGCGAGCAGTACTTC	CASSRGLAGVSLGEQYF
TRBV15	-	-	TRBJ1-5	TGTGCCACCAGGGCCCCGGGGAGCAATCAGCCCCAGCATTTT	CATRAPGSNQPQHF
TRBV6-5	-	TRBD2	TRBJ2-7	TGTGCCAGCAGTTCCCACCCTCTAGCGGGAGGGGGCGAGCAGTACTTC	CASSSHPLAGGGEQYF
TRBV2	-	-	TRBJ1-5	TGTGCCAGCAGTGACGGACTACTTAGCAATCAGCCCCAGCATTTT	CASSDGLLSNQPQHF
TRBV30	-	TRBD1	TRBJ1-2	TGTGCCTGGAGTCCCGGACAGGGGGCAGGGGGCTACACCTTC	CAWSPGQGAGGYTF
TRBV28	-	TRBD2	TRBJ2-2	TGTGCCAGCAGTTTATTATTAGCGGGAGGCACCGGGGAGCTGTTTTTT	CASSLLLAGGTGELFF
TRBV4-2	-	-	TRBJ2-7	TGTGCCAGCAGCCAAGATATAGCGTCTTTCTACGAGCAGTACTTC	CASSQDIASFYEQYF
TRBV9	-	-	TRBJ2-1	TGTGCCAGCAGCGTAGAGGGCGGGGCATTCTACAATGAGCAGTTCTTC	CASSVEGGAFYNEQFF
TRBV7-3	few	-	TRBJ2-3	TGTGCCAGCAGCTTAGAGGGCAGAACTAGCACAGATACGCAGTATTTT	CASSLEGRTSTDTQYF
TRBV19	-	-	TRBJ2-3	TGTGCCAGTAGTTCCCCCGGGGGGCACGCAGATACGCAGTATTTT	CASSSPGGHADTQYF
TRBV4-3	once	-	TRBJ1-4	TGCGCCAGCAGCCACAATACAGGAGAAAAACTGTTTTTT	CASSHNTGEKLFF
TRBV7-2	-	TRBD1	TRBJ2-1	TGTGCCAGCAGCCCGAACGGACAGGGGGCGAACAATGAGCAGTTCTTC	CASSPNGQGANNEQFF
TRBV4-3	-	TRBD2	TRBJ2-3	TGCGCCAGCAGCCAATTTACTAGCGGGGGAAGCACAGATACGCAGTATTTT	CASSQFTSGGSTDTQYF
TRBV6-1	-	-	TRBJ2-1	TGTGCCAGCAGTGCTCCGACAAGCTACAATGAGCAGTTCTTC	CASSAPTSYNEQFF
TRBV6-1	-	-	TRBJ2-2	TGTGCCAGCATCCTGGGACTTCTGAACACCGGGGAGCTGTTTTTT	CASILGLLNTGELFF
TRBV28	-	-	TRBJ2-7	TGTGCCAGCAGTTTATGGGCATCCCCAAGCTACGAGCAGTACTTC	CASSLWASPSYEQYF
TRBV18	-	-	TRBJ2-7	TGTGCCAGCTCACCAGCCCAGGGTCCCCACTACGAGCAGTACTTC	CASSPAQGPHYEQYF
TRBV28	-	TRBD1	TRBJ1-2	TGTGCCAGCAGTTTTGGGACAGGGAGTGGCTACACCTTC	CASSFGTGSGYTF
TRBV6-6	-	-	TRBJ2-7	TGTGCCAGCAGTTACCTAGCAGCTTACGAGCAGTACTTC	CASSYLAAYEQYF
TRBV18	once	-	TRBJ1-6	TGTGCCAGCTCACCACGGTCGGAAGCGGGGAATTCACCCCTCCACTTT	CASSPRSEAGNSPLHF
TRBV2	-	TRBD1	TRBJ1-5	TGTGCCAGCAGTGAACGGGACAGGGTAAATCAGCCCCAGCATTTT	CASSERDRVNQPQHF
TRBV7-6	-	TRBD1	TRBJ1-3	TGTGCCAGCAGCTTAGTTCCGGGACAGGTCTCTGGAAACACCATATATTTT	CASSLVPGQVSGNTIYF
TRBV11-2	-	TRBD1	TRBJ1-3	TGTGCCAGCAGCCGGACAGGTCGCTCTGGAAACACCATATATTTT	CASSRTGRSGNTIYF
TRBV5-1	-	TRBD1	TRBJ2-7	TGCGCCAGCAGCCCCTTGACAGGGGAAACCTACGAGCAGTACTTC	CASSPLTGETYEQYF